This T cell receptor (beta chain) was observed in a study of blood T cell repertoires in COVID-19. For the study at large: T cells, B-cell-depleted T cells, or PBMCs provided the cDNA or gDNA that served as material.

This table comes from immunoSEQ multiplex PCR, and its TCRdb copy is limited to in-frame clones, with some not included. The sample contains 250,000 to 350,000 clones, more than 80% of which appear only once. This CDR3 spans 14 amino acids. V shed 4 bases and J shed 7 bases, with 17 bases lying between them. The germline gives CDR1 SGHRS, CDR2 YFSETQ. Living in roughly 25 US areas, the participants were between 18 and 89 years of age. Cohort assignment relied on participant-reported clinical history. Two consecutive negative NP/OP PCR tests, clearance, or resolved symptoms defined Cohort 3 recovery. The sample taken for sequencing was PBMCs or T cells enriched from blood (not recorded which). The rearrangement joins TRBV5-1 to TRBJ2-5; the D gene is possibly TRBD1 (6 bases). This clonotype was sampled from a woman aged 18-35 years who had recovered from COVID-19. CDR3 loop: CASSKGDRGRTQYF. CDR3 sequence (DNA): TGCGCCAGCAGCAAGGGGGATCGTGGGAGGACCCAGTACTTC.